The T cell receptor beta chain described here comes from a study of human T cells and chemical hapten exposure. Study-level background: Sensitization was performed using 2% DPC on a roughly 2 cm by roughly 2 cm upper inner arm skin site. During the roughly 25-week study period, patients had diphenylcyclopropenone applied to the scalp every week.

TCRdb analysed the RACE reads with MiXCR anew, one entry per CDR3 protein. This table holds a few hundred thousand distinct CDR3 sequences, about 6% found once. Time point given: patch test 2, 6 weeks after DPC sensitization. Treatment meaning: therapeutic diphenylcyclopropenone sensitization with weekly scalp DPC. Every patch test was put on after a blood sample was taken. Total RNA was isolated from whole blood that had not been fractionated. The germline V gene encodes CDR1 KGHSH and CDR2 LQKENI. The CDR3 contains 12 residues. Trimming pared 3 bases from V and 5 bases from J, leaving 8 bases between.

The sequences come from whole blood, collected in connection with sensitization to the hapten diphenylcyclopropenone (DPC). The chain employs TRBV18 and TRBJ2-7; D not certain. This sequence originates from a woman under 30 with alopecia areata. Some clones in this sample may be carry-over from other donors' samples. This CDR3 reads CASSPEGNEQYF. The CDR3 region has the DNA TGTGCCAGCTCACCCGAAGGAAACGAGCAGTACTTC.